The rows below give T cell receptor beta chains drawn from one sample of a study of T-cell memory formation after mild COVID-19. TCRdb processed the 5' RACE reads anew with MiXCR; each CDR3 protein has one entry. The table includes around 320,000 distinct CDR3 sequences, 25% to 30% detected once. Material for sequencing was PBMCs or a T cell subset sorted from them (not recorded which). The receptor set was obtained from an adult woman who had mild COVID-19 (a few samples of this study predate the infection). Cell type and time point are not known. CDR3s include the opening cysteine and the closing phenylalanine or tryptophan. A D gene is named only where the DNA matches it firmly. The size entry is marked missing in some rows and otherwise reads once, few, many or a size class.

j_call | d_call | clone_size | v_call | cdr3_aa | cdr3_nt
TRBJ2-1 | TRBD1 | - | TRBV12-3/TRBV12-4 | CASRYRGQNDEQFF | TGTGCCAGCAGGTACAGGGGGCAGAACGATGAGCAGTTCTTC
TRBJ2-1 | - | few | TRBV29-1 | CSAPPADNNEQFF | TGCAGCGCACCACCGGCAGACAACAATGAGCAGTTCTTC
TRBJ2-1 | - | - | TRBV6-2/TRBV6-3 | CASSTEGERLYNEQFF | TGTGCCAGCAGCACCGAGGGAGAGCGTCTCTACAATGAGCAGTTCTTC
TRBJ2-3 | TRBD1 | - | TRBV7-9 | CASSFVTTGDTDTQYF | TGTGCCAGCAGCTTTGTAACCACAGGGGACACAGATACGCAGTATTTT
TRBJ2-6 | TRBD1 | few | TRBV27 | CASSRQGASSGANVLTF | TGTGCCAGCAGTAGACAGGGGGCGTCCTCTGGGGCCAACGTCCTGACTTTC
TRBJ2-1 | - | - | TRBV5-1 | CASSLVLKQGEQFF | TGCGCCAGCAGCTTGGTGCTTAAACAGGGTGAGCAGTTCTTC
TRBJ1-2 | - | - | TRBV21-1 | CASIGSINYGYTF | TGTGCCAGCATCGGGAGCATAAATTATGGCTACACCTTC
TRBJ2-5 | TRBD2 | few | TRBV10-3 | CAIRGGGQETQYF | TGTGCCATCCGAGGCGGGGGGCAAGAGACCCAGTACTTC
TRBJ2-1 | - | few | TRBV6-2/TRBV6-3 | CASTPGDRLNEQFF | TGTGCCAGCACCCCGGGGGACAGATTGAATGAGCAGTTCTTC
TRBJ1-1 | TRBD1 | few | TRBV3-1 | CASSQLGQGGDTEAFF | TGTGCCAGCAGCCAACTCGGACAGGGAGGGGACACTGAAGCTTTCTTT
TRBJ2-1 | TRBD1 | - | TRBV11-2 | CASSSRDRDNEQFF | TGTGCCAGCAGCTCCCGGGACAGAGACAATGAGCAGTTCTTC
TRBJ1-1 | - | few | TRBV7-9 | CASSLGGGTAFF | TGTGCCAGCAGCTTAGGAGGGGGAACTGCTTTCTTT
TRBJ1-1 | TRBD1 | - | TRBV12-3/TRBV12-4 | CASSRTGEAFF | TGTGCCAGCAGTCGGACAGGGGAAGCTTTCTTT
TRBJ2-7 | TRBD2 | - | TRBV4-2 | CASSQLLAGASYEQYF | TGTGCCAGCAGCCAACTACTAGCGGGAGCCTCCTACGAGCAGTACTTC
TRBJ1-3 | TRBD1 | few | TRBV15 | CATSVDRVKTNTIYF | TGTGCCACCAGCGTTGACAGGGTGAAGACAAACACCATATATTTT
TRBJ2-5 | - | few | TRBV4-1 | CASSSGVEEGTQYF | TGCGCCAGCAGTTCGGGGGTGGAAGAAGGGACCCAGTACTTC
TRBJ1-2 | TRBD1 | - | TRBV9 | CASSALGQGFDTNYGYTF | TGTGCCAGCAGCGCCTTGGGACAGGGATTTGACACTAACTATGGCTACACCTTC
TRBJ2-2 | TRBD1 | few | TRBV7-9 | CAPRGTGSVTGELFF | TGTGCCCCACGGGGGACAGGGTCGGTCACCGGGGAGCTGTTTTTT
TRBJ1-4 | - | few | TRBV29-1 | CSVVSRGDEKLFF | TGCAGCGTTGTTAGTAGGGGGGACGAAAAACTGTTTTTT
TRBJ2-7 | TRBD2 | few | TRBV10-3 | CAISPPHIAGGPYEQYF | TGTGCCATCAGTCCTCCCCACATAGCGGGAGGGCCCTACGAGCAGTACTTC